Each of the 19 T cell receptor beta chains below was sequenced from the same sample in a study of vaccination effects on CD4 cells after COVID-19. Antigens of these TCRs are unknown. Expansion of antigen-specific CD4+ T cells with viral peptide pools was carried out by the ViraFEST assay before sequencing. Once cultured for under 11 days, the cells underwent separation to obtain CD4+ T cells. The person had a PCR-confirmed SARS-CoV-2 infection during March to December 2020. The method was immunoSEQ multiplex PCR; TCRdb's version includes in-frame clones alone and lacks a portion of them. This table holds under 65,000 clones, around three quarters found once. This specimen consisted of CD4+ T cells from PBMCs cultured with HIV peptides, obtained before COVID-19 vaccination. Subset of the sample: HIV-1 Nef peptide pool negative control/reference culture. The receptor set was obtained from a human donor who had a prior SARS-CoV-2 infection.

This clone was recorded a few times. This chain links TRBV24-1 with TRBJ1-5; 9 bases match TRBD1. CDR1 and CDR2 (germline): KGHDR, SFDVKD. This CDR3 has 13 amino acids. V was pared by 11 bases and J by 7 bases, with 8 bases of the junction left unmatched. The CDR3 reads CASGTGLRQPQHF. In DNA, the CDR3 is TGTGCCAGCGGGACAGGGCTAAGGCAGCCCCAGCATTTT.

V usage is TRBV13 and J usage is TRBJ2-3; 11 bases fit TRBD1. Germline CDR1 and CDR2: PRHDT and FYEKMQ (reference sequence). Germline trimming cut 5 bases from V and 7 bases from J; bases unmatched to any gene: 5. This CDR3 contains 14 residues. The CDR3 is CASSGTGGLNTQYF. CDR3 DNA sequence: TGTGCCAGCAGCGGGACAGGGGGATTAAATACGCAGTATTTT.

This chain links TRBV7-6 with TRBJ1-2, with a tentative D call TRBD1 (6 bases). Trimming removed 2 bases at V and 3 bases at J, with 16 bases between. Looked up from germline, CDR1 is SGHVS and CDR2 is FNYEAQ. The CDR3 runs to 16 residues. The CDR3 nucleotides are TGTGCCAGCAGCTTAACCCGAGGGGGAAGGGACTATGGCTACACCTTC. Protein sequence: CASSLTRGGRDYGYTF.

To note about this clone: The sample has other DNA sequences that encode this CDR3 too. V usage is TRBV5-1 and J usage is TRBJ2-5; D remains unclear. Trimming took 0 bases from V and 1 from J, leaving 7 bases between them. The CDR3 extends over 14 amino acids. The germline V gene encodes CDR1 SGHRS and CDR2 YFSETQ. The DNA of the CDR3 is TGCGCCAGCAGCTTGGGAAGACCCCAAGAGACCCAGTACTTC. Its translation is CASSLGRPQETQYF. The full variable domain, its missing parts supplied by reference TRBV5-1 and TRBJ2-5, is KAGVTQTPRYLIKTRGQQVTLSCSPISGHRSVSWYQQTPGQGLQFLFEYFSETQRNKGNFPGRFSGRQFSNSRSEMNVSTLELGDSALYLCASSLGRPQETQYFGPGTRLLVL.

This sequence joins TRBV5-1 and TRBJ1-2; unclear D gene. Germline CDR1 reads SGHRS; CDR2 reads YFSETQ. This CDR3 has 13 residues. V was clipped by 1 base and J by 4 bases, with 8 bases between them. The CDR3 region has the DNA TGCGCCAGCAGCTTGACACCGATCTATGGCTACACCTTC. Its protein is CASSLTPIYGYTF.

The chain joins TRBV19 to TRBJ1-4; TRBD1 matches 9 bases. V shed 7 bases, J shed 4 bases, and the junction held 7 bases outside the gene matches. The CDR3 consists of 15 residues. Germline V gene data show CDR1 as LNHDA and CDR2 as SQIVND (reference sequence). The CDR3 nucleotides are TGTGCCAGTAATATTCCGACAGGGGGTAATGAAAAACTGTTTTTT. It encodes CASNIPTGGNEKLFF.

This chain uses TRBV9 with TRBJ1-1, with a possible D match to TRBD1 (6 bases). Germline CDR1 reads SGDLS; CDR2 reads YYNGEE. Trimming took off 4 bases at V and 0 bases at J, with 13 bases between the two ends. The CDR3 totals 15 residues. CDR3 bases: TGTGCCAGCAGCATAACAGGGCTCATGAACACTGAAGCTTTCTTT. The encoded protein is CASSITGLMNTEAFF.

The V call is TRBV7-3, the J call TRBJ2-2; D tentatively fits TRBD1 or TRBD2 (5 bases each). The CDR3 extends over 15 amino acids. CDR1 and CDR2 from the germline V gene are SGHTA and FQGTGA. Trimming stripped 2 bases from V and 4 bases from J, with 11 bases between. The chain's CDR3 is CASSLSGTSTGELFF. The CDR3 nucleotides are TGTGCCAGCAGCTTATCCGGGACCAGCACCGGGGAGCTGTTTTTT.

The V call is TRBV30, the J call TRBJ1-6, with D perhaps matching TRBD1 (6 bases). Germline CDR1 is GTSNPN and CDR2 is SVGIG (reference sequence). V gave up 0 bases and J gave up 3 bases, with 24 bases separating them. The CDR3 length is 20 residues. CDR3 DNA: TGTGCCTGGAGTGTATCGTTGTGGGACAATGTCGGATACTATAATTCACCCCTCCACTTT. Its translation is CAWSVSLWDNVGYYNSPLHF.

V is TRBV6-1 and J is TRBJ1-1, with D possibly being TRBD1 (6 bases). The V gene lost 3 bases and the J gene lost 3 bases, with 11 bases spanning the gap. The CDR3 spans 14 residues. CDR1 and CDR2 from the germline V gene are MNHNS and SASEGT. In DNA, the CDR3 is TGTGCCAGCAGTGATCGGACAGTCTACACTGAAGCTTTCTTT. It translates to CASSDRTVYTEAFF.

The J gene is TRBJ2-1, the V gene TRBV11-3, with a weak D call TRBD2 (6 bases). Trimming left V 6 bases short and J 6 bases short, with 27 bases between. Germline V gene sequence: CDR1 SGHNT, CDR2 YENEEA. The CDR3 is 18 residues long. The CDR3 loop is CASRPWNKGGNVGNEQFF. CDR3 bases: TGTGCCAGCAGACCCTGGAATAAAGGAGGGAATGTGGGCAATGAGCAGTTCTTC.

The chain links TRBV5-1 to TRBJ1-1; 11 bases fit TRBD1. The length of the CDR3 is 13 residues. The junction had 0 bases not matched to a gene; V was cut back by 7 bases and J by 1 base. Germline V lookup: CDR1 SGHRS, CDR2 YFSETQ. This CDR3 reads CASGQGANTEAFF. CDR3 in DNA: TGCGCCAGCGGACAGGGGGCGAACACTGAAGCTTTCTTT.

The chain couples TRBV2 to TRBJ2-1, with 9 bases identical to TRBD2. Looked up from germline, CDR1 is SNHLY and CDR2 is FYNNEI. This CDR3 spans 14 amino acids. Trimming at V came to 8 bases and at J to 6 bases, leaving 8 bases not matched to a gene. The CDR3, as DNA: TGTGCCAGCGGTAATGGACTAGCGTCCAATGAGCAGTTCTTC. This gives the protein CASGNGLASNEQFF.

This clone was seen a single time. The chain links TRBV9 to TRBJ2-5; D is unclear. Germline CDR1 is SGDLS and CDR2 is YYNGEE. This CDR3 spans 13 amino acids. Trimming took off 4 bases at V and 5 bases at J, with 12 bases between the two ends. The DNA of the CDR3 is TGTGCCAGCAGCACGTCAGTTTGGGAGACCCAGTACTTC. This translates into CASSTSVWETQYF.

This clone was observed a single time. This chain joins TRBV6-5 and TRBJ1-1; TRBD1 aligns across 7 bases. The CDR3 has 13 amino acids. The V gene's germline CDR1 is MNHEY and CDR2 SVGAGI. V lost 6 bases to trimming and J lost 4 bases; unmatched junction nucleotides: 5. CDR3 coding DNA: TGTGCCAGCAGATACACAGGGGCCACTGAAGCTTTCTTT. It is translated as CASRYTGATEAFF.

J is TRBJ2-7 and V is TRBV5-1, with 7 bases aligning to TRBD1. CDR1 and CDR2 (germline): SGHRS, YFSETQ. Unmatched junction bases numbered 2, after V lost 4 bases and J lost 4 bases. The CDR3 runs 12 residues. The CDR3 DNA reads TGCGCCAGCAGCGAGGACAGGTACGAGCAGTACTTC. As protein: CASSEDRYEQYF.

This clone was seen a single time. This chain uses TRBV5-6 with TRBJ1-3; possible D gene TRBD1, 6 bases. CDR1 is SGHDT, CDR2 YYEEEE, per germline. V gave up 5 bases and J gave up 0 bases, with 9 bases separating them. This CDR3 is 14 amino acids long. CDR3 sequence (DNA): TGTGCCAGCAGATTACAGGGCTCTGGAAACACCATATATTTT. Protein product: CASRLQGSGNTIYF.

V usage is TRBV19 and J usage is TRBJ1-3; D is possibly TRBD1 (6 bases). CDR1 is LNHDA and CDR2 is SQIVND in the germline V gene (reference sequence). The CDR3 covers 14 residues. Between the trimmed V and J ends, which lost 7 bases and 4 bases, there was a span of 14 bases. CDR3 sequence (DNA): TGTGCCAGTACCCGAGGGGGTAGCGGAAACACCATATATTTT. It specifies CASTRGGSGNTIYF.

V is TRBV23-1 and J is TRBJ1-6; 7 positions match TRBD1. TRBV23-1 is known as an ORF, though its function is uncertain. Losses at the gene ends were 8 bases for V and 9 bases for J; bases not matched to a gene: 16. The CDR3 is 16 residues long. CDR3 residues: CASLRGTNLGGSPLHF. The CDR3 nucleotides read TGCGCCAGCCTCAGGGGGACTAACCTAGGGGGTTCACCCCTCCACTTT.